This T cell receptor beta chain was retrieved from a study of response to subunit inactivated influenza vaccine. This clonotype was observed a handful of times. Antigen unknown. There are 17 residues in the CDR3. V trimming: 0 bases; J trimming: 4 bases; junction bases outside the gene matches: 6. Germline V gene sequence: CDR1 SGHKS, CDR2 YYEKEE (reference sequence). Study conclusions and caveats: Each seasonal flu vaccination may recruit only limited new T cells, authors suggested.

TCRdb fed the RT-PCR reads into MiXCR, producing one record per CDR3 protein. The sample has roughly 790,000 distinct CDR3 sequences; about 20% are singletons. The source material was PBMCs from blood, sampled more than 4 days after vaccination. This TCR derives from a man between 50 and 59 years old who received an inactivated influenza vaccine. The chain combines TRBV5-5 with TRBJ2-1; 11 bases line up with TRBD2. The CDR3 loop is CASSLELAGVQYNEQFF. The CDR3, as DNA: TGTGCCAGCAGCTTGGAACTAGCGGGGGTTCAATACAATGAGCAGTTCTTC. Full variable domain (outside the CDR3, taken from reference TRBV5-5 and TRBJ2-1): DAGVTQSPTHLIKTRGQQVTLRCSPISGHKSVSWYQQVLGQGPQFIFQYYEKEERGRGNFPDRFSARQFPNYSSELNVNALLLGDSALYLCASSLELAGVQYNEQFFGPGTRLTVL.